Presented here are 6 T cell receptor beta chains from one specimen sequenced in a study of blood T cell repertoires in COVID-19 (dated by TCRdb to 2020 to 2021). Receptor libraries were prepared by the immunoSEQ multiplex PCR assay. TCRdb carries this immuneACCESS record with in-frame sequences only. Its versions omit some clonotypes, under half of them owing to an unresolved V gene in the studies checked, with the rest unexplained. This sample holds about 110,000 clones; roughly 88% were observed only once. Around 7% of the sample is taken by the ten largest. The sample consisted of peripheral blood. These receptor sequences come from a man aged 45-60 years with active or convalescent COVID-19.

This chain uses TRBV29-1 with TRBJ2-7; 7 positions match TRBD1. The CDR3 sequence is 13 residues long. After removal of 6 bases from V and 2 bases from J, the junction contained 7 bases not matched to a gene. CDR1 SQVTM and CDR2 ANQGSEA come from the germline V gene. The DNA of the CDR3 is TGCAGCGTCGACAGGGCCGCAACCTACGAGCAGTACTTC. Translation: CSVDRAATYEQYF.

The CDR3 DNA follows: TGTGCCAGCAGTGACCGGGACTGGTACAATGAGCAGTTCTTC. Protein sequence: CASSDRDWYNEQFF. The chain couples TRBV27 to TRBJ2-1; D is perhaps TRBD2 (6 bases). The length of the CDR3 is 14 residues. V was trimmed by 5 bases and J by 4 bases, leaving 12 bases between them. Per the germline V gene, CDR1 is MNHEY and CDR2 is SMNVEV (reference sequence).

This chain uses TRBV5-8 with TRBJ1-5, with 10 nucleotides matching TRBD1. CDR1 is SGHTS, CDR2 YDEGEE, per germline. The trim removed 0 bases at V and 5 bases at J, leaving 5 bases unmatched. This CDR3 comprises 16 residues. CDR3 amino acids: CASSLEGQGYHQPQHF. DNA for the CDR3: TGTGCCAGCAGCTTGGAGGGACAGGGGTATCATCAGCCCCAGCATTTT.

The rearrangement uses TRBV6-5 and TRBJ1-1; 7 positions match TRBD1. The CDR3 totals 14 residues. Trimming at V came to 6 bases and at J to 3 bases, leaving 7 bases not matched to a gene. Germline CDR1 is MNHEY and CDR2 is SVGAGI. CDR3 DNA: TGTGCCAGCAGCCAGGATGACAGGGACACTGAAGCTTTCTTT. Translating it yields CASSQDDRDTEAFF.

V gene TRBV7-2 combines with J gene TRBJ2-7, with 11 positions matching TRBD1. CDR1 is SGHTA and CDR2 is FQGNSA in the germline V gene. The CDR3 extends over 15 amino acids. The V segment lost 1 base and the J segment 6 bases; nucleotides outside the gene matches: 5. CDR3 protein: CASSLGGTGGREQYF. DNA of the CDR3: TGTGCCAGCAGCTTAGGAGGGACAGGGGGTCGCGAGCAGTACTTC.

The chain has TRBV2 and TRBJ1-2; D unresolved. This CDR3 spans 13 amino acids. Looked up from germline, CDR1 is SNHLY and CDR2 is FYNNEI. Trimming took 1 base from V and 6 from J, leaving 9 bases between them. The CDR3 loop reads CASSEGRNNGYTF. CDR3 coding DNA: TGTGCCAGCAGTGAAGGCAGAAATAATGGCTACACCTTC.